These 2 T cell receptor beta chains share one sample of origin, sequenced in a study of T cells in pancreatic ductal adenocarcinoma. TCRdb's copy holds only in-frame clones and misses some; the assay was immunoSEQ multiplex PCR. The sample carries over 15,000 clones, more than 70% recorded once. The selected patients with pancreatic ductal adenocarcinoma had surgery but no neoadjuvant therapy. Material for sequencing was PBMCs. These receptors were collected from a human donor with pancreatic ductal adenocarcinoma.

J is TRBJ2-2 and V is TRBV6-1; tentatively, D is TRBD1 (6 bases). The CDR3 runs 13 residues. V shed 5 bases and J shed 8 bases, with 12 bases lying between them. Germline lookup yields CDR1 MNHNS and CDR2 SASEGT. This CDR3 reads CASSYTGLGELFF. The DNA for the CDR3 is TGTGCCAGCAGTTATACAGGGTTGGGGGAGCTGTTTTTT.

V and J are TRBV6-5 and TRBJ1-1, with D tentatively TRBD1 (6 bases). The CDR3 contains 16 residues. CDR1 is MNHEY and CDR2 is SVGAGI in the germline V gene. The V and J ends lost 0 bases and 2 bases respectively, with 13 bases between them. The CDR3 DNA reads as TGTGCCAGCAGTTACTCGTCAGGGACACAAAACACTGAAGCTTTCTTT. Encoded protein: CASSYSSGTQNTEAFF.